A single sample gave rise to the 18 T cell receptor beta chains below, sequenced in a study of T cells after yellow fever vaccination. MiXCR was run by TCRdb on the 5' RACE reads, yielding one entry per CDR3 protein. This sample yields 300,000 to 350,000 distinct CDR3 sequences, of which roughly 4.3% are seen a single time; less than 20% belongs to the top ten. Sequenced here: PBMCs, sampled 15 days after the yellow fever booster vaccination. The source is a man between 18 and 35 years old who received the YFV17D yellow fever vaccine.

The CDR3 sequence: CSARTLQGGPLNYGYTF. The CDR3 nucleotides read TGCAGTGCTAGAACGCTCCAGGGCGGGCCATTAAACTATGGCTACACCTTC. The genes are TRBV20-1 and TRBJ1-2; D is possibly TRBD1 (5 bases). Germline-derived CDR1 and CDR2 are DFQATT and SNEGSKA (reference sequence). Trimming pared 2 bases from V and 2 bases from J, leaving 21 bases between. The CDR3 covers 17 residues.

The table lists this clonotype with many counts. The chain carries TRBV27 and TRBJ1-1, with D perhaps TRBD1 (6 bases). The CDR3 is made up of 13 amino acids. In germline, CDR1 is MNHEY, CDR2 SMNVEV (reference sequence). V dropped 3 bases and J dropped 2 bases, with 7 bases sitting between them. For the CDR3, the DNA is TGTGCCAGCAGTTTCGGGACAAACACTGAAGCTTTCTTT. Translation gives CASSFGTNTEAFF.

This clonotype was observed many times. The chain joins TRBV13 to TRBJ2-7; 8 nucleotides line up with TRBD1. The CDR3 has 14 residues. V dropped 5 bases and J dropped 3; count of bases not matched to a gene: 6. Germline V gives CDR1 PRHDT, CDR2 FYEKMQ (reference sequence). The CDR3 DNA sequence: TGTGCCAGCAGCCTCCCAGGACAGGGCTACGAGCAGTACTTC. Protein sequence: CASSLPGQGYEQYF.

There are many counts of this clonotype. The chain combines TRBV4-1 with TRBJ2-1, with 9 bases lining up with TRBD2. The length of the CDR3 is 16 residues. V was pared by 1 base and J by 8 bases, with 9 bases of the junction left unmatched. Germline V gene sequence: CDR1 MGHRA, CDR2 YSYEKL. The CDR3, as DNA: TGCGCCAGCAGCCAAGTTCGCGGGGGGGCGGTCTATGAGCAGTTCTTC. Its protein product is CASSQVRGGAVYEQFF.

This chain uses TRBV7-9 with TRBJ1-2; no clear D. CDR3 length equals 14 residues. With 6 bases removed from V and 0 bases from J, the gap between germline ends came to 11 bases. The germline V gene encodes CDR1 SEHNR and CDR2 FQNEAQ (reference sequence). The CDR3 here is CASRGRETNYGYTF. In nucleotides, the CDR3 is TGTGCCAGCAGGGGCCGCGAGACTAACTATGGCTACACCTTC.

This clonotype was observed many times. The chain recombines TRBV5-1 with TRBJ2-5, with 9 bases that match TRBD2. The CDR3 runs to 16 residues. The germline gives CDR1 SGHRS, CDR2 YFSETQ. V lost 0 bases, J lost 5 bases, and 8 bases stayed unmatched. The CDR3 nucleotides are TGCGCCAGCAGCTTGGAGAATCGGCTAGCGGGGGAGACCCAGTACTTC. Amino acids: CASSLENRLAGETQYF.

This clonotype has at least ten counts. The chain recombines TRBV20-1 with TRBJ2-6; 7 nucleotides align to TRBD2. CDR3 length equals 17 residues. The V gene's germline CDR1 is DFQATT and CDR2 SNEGSKA (reference sequence). V lost 0 bases, J lost 3 bases, and 8 bases stayed unmatched. This CDR3 reads CSAREGGMAFGANVLTF. CDR3 nucleotide sequence: TGCAGTGCTAGAGAGGGGGGGATGGCTTTTGGGGCCAACGTCCTGACTTTC.

V usage is TRBV7-2 and J usage is TRBJ1-5; D is perhaps TRBD1 (6 bases). The CDR3 spans 18 residues. Between the trimmed V and J ends, which lost 5 bases and 6 bases, there was a span of 26 bases. In germline, CDR1 is SGHTA, CDR2 FQGNSA. The CDR3 region is CASSLTSGEILGVQPQHF. The CDR3 nucleotides are TGTGCCAGCAGCCTAACCTCAGGGGAAATACTGGGGGTTCAGCCCCAGCATTTT.

This clonotype was detected many times. The chain carries TRBV27 and TRBJ2-3; unclear D gene. CDR3 size: 13 residues. CDR1 is MNHEY, CDR2 SMNVEV, per germline (reference sequence). Trimming pared 1 base from V and 4 bases from J, leaving 6 bases between. DNA for the CDR3: TGTGCCAGCAGTTTATATTCGGCAGATACGCAGTATTTT. Protein: CASSLYSADTQYF.

The rearrangement joins TRBV7-8 to TRBJ1-1, with D perhaps TRBD1 (6 bases). Germline V CDR1 and CDR2: SGHVS, FQNEAQ. There are 12 residues in the CDR3. Trimming pared 6 bases from V and 7 bases from J, leaving 12 bases between. Written as DNA, the CDR3 is TGTGCCAGCAGTCTAGGGGGGGTTGAAGCTTTCTTT. This sequence encodes CASSLGGVEAFF.

This clonotype was observed a few times. The rearrangement uses TRBV11-2 and TRBJ1-2; no firm D call. The V gene lost 5 bases and the J gene lost 4 bases, with 14 bases spanning the gap. CDR3 length: 14 amino acids. Germline loops: CDR1 SGHAT, CDR2 FQNNGV. The CDR3 loop reads CASSPASGSYGYTF. CDR3 sequence (DNA): TGTGCCAGCAGCCCAGCATCGGGCAGCTATGGCTACACCTTC.

This clonotype was found many times. V and J are TRBV7-2 and TRBJ2-1; no clear D. CDR1 is SGHTA and CDR2 is FQGNSA in the germline V gene. The CDR3 length is 15 residues. The V gene lost 1 base and the J gene lost 2 bases, with 9 bases spanning the gap. The CDR3 loop is CASSLELGTYNEQFF. DNA of the CDR3: TGTGCCAGCAGCTTAGAACTGGGCACCTACAATGAGCAGTTCTTC.

This clonotype was observed many times. The chain links TRBV27 to TRBJ2-3; D may match TRBD1 or TRBD2 (5 bases each). The germline V and J ends were trimmed by 6 bases and 1 base, with 5 bases remaining between them. The CDR3 contains 12 residues. Germline V CDR1 and CDR2: MNHEY, SMNVEV (reference sequence). The CDR3 here is CASRGGTDTQYF. The DNA for the CDR3 is TGTGCCAGCAGGGGGGGCACAGATACGCAGTATTTT.

This clonotype was observed a handful of times. The chain has TRBV30 and TRBJ1-1; D is uncertain. Trimming took 4 bases from V and 8 from J, leaving 14 bases between them. Germline values: CDR1 GTSNPN, CDR2 SVGIG (reference sequence). The length of the CDR3 is 12 residues. DNA for the CDR3: TGTGCCTGGACCCTAGACGGCAGAGAAGCTTTCTTT. Residues: CAWTLDGREAFF.

This clonotype was counted only a few times. This chain connects TRBV12-3 or TRBV12-4 to TRBJ2-5; D uncertain. With 2 bases removed from V and 2 bases from J, the gap between germline ends came to 12 bases. The CDR3 consists of 15 residues. CDR3 in DNA: TGTGCCAGCAGTTTATCTGAAGGATTTCAAGAGACCCAGTACTTC. This translates into CASSLSEGFQETQYF.

The table lists this clonotype with many counts. The V call is TRBV7-9, the J call TRBJ1-2; no clear D gene. CDR3 length: 13 amino acids. CDR1 is SEHNR and CDR2 is FQNEAQ in the germline V gene (reference sequence). Trimming shortened V by 3 bases and J by 0 bases, and 5 bases separated the two germline ends. The CDR3 DNA is TGTGCCAGCAGCTTCGCCGCTAACTATGGCTACACCTTC. It codes for CASSFAANYGYTF.

This clonotype was seen at least ten times. The chain joins TRBV11-2 to TRBJ2-1, with TRBD2 as a possible D gene (6 bases). The V and J ends lost 5 bases and 2 bases respectively, with 16 bases between them. The CDR3 is made up of 16 amino acids. Per germline, CDR1 SGHAT and CDR2 FQNNGV. The CDR3 spells CASSPRGAFTYNEQFF. CDR3 sequence (DNA): TGTGCCAGCAGCCCCCGCGGGGCCTTTACCTACAATGAGCAGTTCTTC.

This clonotype was observed a handful of times. This sequence joins TRBV6-2 or TRBV6-3 and TRBJ2-1, with 9 bases aligning to TRBD2. The CDR3 is made up of 15 amino acids. Trimming took 5 bases from V and 4 from J; bases not matched to a gene: 6. CDR1 and CDR2 from the germline V gene are MNHEY and SVGEGT. The CDR3 protein is CASSEGTSLYNEQFF. The CDR3 nucleotides are TGTGCCAGCAGTGAGGGGACTAGCCTGTACAATGAGCAGTTCTTC.